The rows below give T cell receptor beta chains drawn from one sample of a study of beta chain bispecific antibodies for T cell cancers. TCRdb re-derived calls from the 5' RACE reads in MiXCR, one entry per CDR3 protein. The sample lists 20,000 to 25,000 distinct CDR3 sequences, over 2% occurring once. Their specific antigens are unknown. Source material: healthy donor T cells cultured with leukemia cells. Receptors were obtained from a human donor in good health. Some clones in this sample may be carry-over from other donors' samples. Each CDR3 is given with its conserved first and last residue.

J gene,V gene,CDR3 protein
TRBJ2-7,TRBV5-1,CASSMGPEVYEQYF
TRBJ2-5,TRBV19,CASSMRGQTAQTQYF
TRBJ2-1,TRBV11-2,CASSLRTGWNEQFF
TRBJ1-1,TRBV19,CATTLNTEAFF
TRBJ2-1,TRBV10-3,CAISEYDFNEQFF
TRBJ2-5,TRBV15,CATSSRLAGGQETQYF
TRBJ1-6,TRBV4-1,CASSQDGAGVLVNSPLHF
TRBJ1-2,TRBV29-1,CSVDYGYTF
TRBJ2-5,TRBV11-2,CASSLYGRLNQETQYF
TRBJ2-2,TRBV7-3,CASSLTGDANTGELFF
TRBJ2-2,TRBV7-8,CASSLALHLTGRGTGELFF
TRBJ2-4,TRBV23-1,CASSQTKRDYF
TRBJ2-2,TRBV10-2,CASSEAAGGGGELFF
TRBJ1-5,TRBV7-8,CASSLSARDQPQHF
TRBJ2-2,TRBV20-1,CSARDLGLGGGELFF
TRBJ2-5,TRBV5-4,CASSPRLEETQYF
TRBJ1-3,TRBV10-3,CAISDPSVAGGSGNTIYF
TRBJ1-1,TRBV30,CAWSLLRATEAFF
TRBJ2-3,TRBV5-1,CASSLGVGGTDTQYF